This T cell receptor (beta chain) derives from a study of blood T cell repertoires in COVID-19. Study at large: Sources were T cells, B-cell-depleted T cells, or PBMCs; the material itself was cDNA or gDNA.

The table came from immunoSEQ multiplex PCR; TCRdb's copy has only in-frame clones and leaves some out. The repertoire holds approximately 230,000 clones, with just over 85% as singletons. The CDR3 loop spans 13 amino acids. Per germline, CDR1 LGHDT and CDR2 YNNKEL (reference sequence). V was trimmed by 1 base and J by 3 bases, leaving 7 bases between them. This TCR was recovered from a man in his thirties or forties who had recovered from COVID-19. The chain links TRBV3-1 (or the pseudogene TRBV3-2) to TRBJ2-7; D remains unclear. Sequences were obtained from peripheral blood. For the CDR3, the DNA is TGTGCCAGCAGCCAAGGGCCCGTCTACGAGCAGTACTTC. Amino acids: CASSQGPVYEQYF.